A selection of T cell receptor beta chains follows, all from one sample in a study of cytomegalovirus exposure and HLA in healthy donors. Data came from immunoSEQ multiplex PCR; TCRdb stores just in-frame clones and leaves some out. The sample holds around 170,000 clones; over 70% are singletons and the top ten take 1.3%. The sequenced sample consisted of PBMCs. These receptors came from a middle-aged man in good health and CMV-seropositive. CDR3s include the opening cysteine and the closing phenylalanine or tryptophan. The D gene is left open where the match is weak. Part of the rows lack a size; the others show once, few, many or a class for expanded clones.

abundance | j_gene | d_gene | v_gene | CDR3nt | CDR3aa
. | TRBJ2-7 | TRBD2 | TRBV6-5 | TGTGCCAGCAGCCAGAGCGGGAGTAGATACGAGCAGTACTTC | CASSQSGSRYEQYF
. | TRBJ2-1 | TRBD2 | TRBV7-8 | TGTGCCAGCAGCCGGATAGCGGGGGGCCGCAATGAGCAGTTCTTC | CASSRIAGGRNEQFF
. | TRBJ2-7 | TRBD2 | TRBV27 | TGTGCCAGCAGCAGACTAGCGGGATACCCCGAGCAGTACTTC | CASSRLAGYPEQYF
. | TRBJ1-3 | . | TRBV18 | TGTGCCAGCTCACCAGAGAATGCTGGAAACACCATATATTTT | CASSPENAGNTIYF
. | TRBJ1-2 | TRBD1 | TRBV12-5 | TGTGCTAGTGGTCCCAAATCCGGGACAGATTATGGCTACACCTTC | CASGPKSGTDYGYTF
. | TRBJ2-7 | TRBD1 | TRBV6-5 | TGTGCCAGCCGCCACCCGGGACAGCTCTCCTACGAGCAGTACTTC | CASRHPGQLSYEQYF
. | TRBJ1-6 | . | TRBV5-1 | TGCGTCAGTGACCGTGGAGACCATAATTCACCCCTCCACTTT | CVSDRGDHNSPLHF
few | TRBJ2-7 | . | TRBV13 | TGTGCCAGCAGCTTACGCGGCCTGAGCTCCTACGAGCAGTACTTC | CASSLRGLSSYEQYF
. | TRBJ2-5 | . | TRBV11-2 | TGTGCCAGCAGCTTAGGCGGGGCCGCAGAGACCCAGTACTTC | CASSLGGAAETQYF
. | TRBJ1-5 | . | TRBV19 | TGTGCCAGTAGTATGACAGTGGCTCAGCCCCAGCATTTT | CASSMTVAQPQHF
. | TRBJ2-7 | . | TRBV2 | TGTGCCAGCAGTGAGTCCACAGCTAAGAGCTCCTACGAGCAGTACTTC | CASSESTAKSSYEQYF
. | TRBJ1-2 | TRBD1 | TRBV19 | TGTGCCAGTTCTAGCCAAGGGACAGGGGGCTATGGCTACACCTTC | CASSSQGTGGYGYTF
few | TRBJ2-5 | TRBD1 | TRBV28 | TGTGCCAGCAGTGGGGCCGGGACAGCCCAAGAGACCCAGTACTTC | CASSGAGTAQETQYF
once | TRBJ2-1 | TRBD2 | TRBV6-1 | TGTGCCAGCAGTGAGAGGACTAGCGGTTTGAATGAGCAGTTCTTC | CASSERTSGLNEQFF
. | TRBJ1-1 | . | TRBV28 | TGTGCCAGCAGTACCCCCCCCCGGGGCACTGAAGCTTTCTTT | CASSTPPRGTEAFF
. | TRBJ2-2 | TRBD2 | TRBV5-1 | TGCGCCAGCAGCCTACTAGCGGGGGTGAACACCGGGGAGCTGTTTTTT | CASSLLAGVNTGELFF
. | TRBJ1-1 | . | TRBV7-9 | TGTGCCAGCAGCCTAACAGAACTGAACACTGAAGCTTTCTTT | CASSLTELNTEAFF
few | TRBJ2-7 | . | TRBV5-1 | TGCGCCAGCAGCCCAACCCTCGGGGAGCAGTACTTC | CASSPTLGEQYF
. | TRBJ1-2 | TRBD1 | TRBV25-1 | TGTGCCAGCGGCACAGGGGGCAATCCTTATGGCTACACCTTC | CASGTGGNPYGYTF
. | TRBJ1-4 | TRBD1 | TRBV7-9 | TGTGCCAGCAGCTGGGACAGGGCGGACGTAACAGCTAATGAAAAACTGTTTTTT | CASSWDRADVTANEKLFF
. | TRBJ1-5 | . | TRBV9 | TGTGCCAGCAGCGTACCCCGAGCAGGCTATAGCAATCAGCCCCAGCATTTT | CASSVPRAGYSNQPQHF
. | TRBJ1-2 | . | TRBV5-1 | TGCGCCAGCAGCTTGGACAGGCCTAACTATGGCTACACCTTC | CASSLDRPNYGYTF
. | TRBJ1-6 | TRBD1 | TRBV7-3 | TGTGCCAGCAGCTCGACAGGGGGAGTTTCACCCCTCCACTTT | CASSSTGGVSPLHF
. | TRBJ1-3 | . | TRBV9 | TGTGCCAGCTCCCGGGAGGGGTCTGGAAACACCATATATTTT | CASSREGSGNTIYF
. | TRBJ2-5 | . | TRBV5-4 | TGTGCCAGCAGCTTGGACTCCCGAGAGACCCAGTACTTC | CASSLDSRETQYF
. | TRBJ1-6 | TRBD1 | TRBV2 | TGTGCCACCACTACAGGGGGCGTGTTTTCACCCCTCCACTTT | CATTTGGVFSPLHF
. | TRBJ2-1 | . | TRBV6-6 | TGTGCCGGCACCCCGGGTCCGAACCATTTGGGTGAGCAGTTCTTC | CAGTPGPNHLGEQFF
. | TRBJ2-3 | . | TRBV6-1 | TGTGCCAGCAGTCCGGGACACAGCACAGATACGCAGTATTTT | CASSPGHSTDTQYF
. | TRBJ2-7 | TRBD1 | TRBV27 | TGTGCCAGCAGTCGCGATCCCCGGGACAGTATGTCCGAGCAGTACTTC | CASSRDPRDSMSEQYF
. | TRBJ2-3 | TRBD2 | TRBV5-1 | TGCGCCAGCAGCTTGGTCGGCCCGGGTTTCCAGGCCAGGAGCGGGAGTTACACAGATACGCAGTATTTT | CASSLVGPGFQARSGSYTDTQYF
. | TRBJ1-2 | TRBD1 | TRBV10-3 | TGTGCCATCAGTACCATAACCGGGACAGGGGGTGGCTACACCTTC | CAISTITGTGGGYTF
. | TRBJ2-7 | TRBD2 | TRBV18 | TGTGCCAGCTCACTACTAGCGGGAGAGGACGAGCAGTACTTC | CASSLLAGEDEQYF
. | TRBJ2-7 | . | TRBV7-9 | TGTGCCAGCAGCTGGGCGAGGGCCGAGCAGTACTTC | CASSWARAEQYF
. | TRBJ1-5 | . | TRBV27 | TGTGCCAGCAGTTTACAGGGCTGGCAGCCCCAGCATTTT | CASSLQGWQPQHF
. | TRBJ2-7 | TRBD1 | TRBV5-1 | TGCGCCAGCAGCTCACGGACAGGGGGCGCGTATCACGAGCAGTACTTC | CASSSRTGGAYHEQYF
. | TRBJ2-7 | . | TRBV11-2 | TGTGCCAGCAGGTCCGGGTTCTCCTCCTACGAGCAGTACTTC | CASRSGFSSYEQYF
. | TRBJ1-2 | . | TRBV7-2 | TGTGCCAGCAGGCCAGCGGCGGATATCTATGGCTACACCTTC | CASRPAADIYGYTF
. | TRBJ2-1 | TRBD1 | TRBV27 | TGTGCCAGCGGAGAGTTGGGGACAGGGGAGTACCATGAGCAGTTCTTC | CASGELGTGEYHEQFF
few | TRBJ1-1 | . | TRBV28 | TGTGCCAGCATTTCCGCGGACACGCAAGCTTTCTTT | CASISADTQAFF
. | TRBJ1-2 | TRBD1 | TRBV18 | TGTGCCAGCTCACCCCCGGACAGGGTGAGGGGCTACACCTTC | CASSPPDRVRGYTF
. | TRBJ2-7 | TRBD1 | TRBV5-1 | TGCGCCAGCGCACAGGGGGCGGGCTCCTACGAGCAGTACTTC | CASAQGAGSYEQYF
. | TRBJ2-7 | TRBD1 | TRBV25-1 | TGTGCCAGCAGCCTCCGGGACAGCCCTTCCTACGAGCAGTACTTC | CASSLRDSPSYEQYF
. | TRBJ2-2 | . | TRBV5-4 | TGTGCCAGCAGCTTGGGTGGACTCATGAACACCGGGGAGCTGTTTTTT | CASSLGGLMNTGELFF
. | TRBJ1-3 | TRBD1 | TRBV29-1 | TGCAGCGTTAGTGACAGGGCCTACTCTGGAAACACCATATATTTT | CSVSDRAYSGNTIYF
. | TRBJ2-1 | TRBD2 | TRBV7-3 | TGTGCCAGCAGCTTTCGCCCGGAGCGGGGTCATAATGAGCAGTTCTTC | CASSFRPERGHNEQFF
. | TRBJ2-5 | TRBD2 | TRBV11-2 | TGTGCCAGCAGCTGGGGGGGGGAAGAGACCCAGTACTTC | CASSWGGEETQYF
. | TRBJ2-3 | TRBD2 | TRBV5-1 | TGCGCCAGCAGCTTCGTAGCGGGAGTCGAAGATACGCAGTATTTT | CASSFVAGVEDTQYF
. | TRBJ2-1 | . | TRBV27 | TGTGCCAGCAGTTTCGCCTGGCGGCCCTACAATGAGCAGTTCTTC | CASSFAWRPYNEQFF
once | TRBJ1-2 | . | TRBV5-1 | TGCGCCAGCAGCTTGGACAGGGAGAATGGCTACACCTTC | CASSLDRENGYTF
. | TRBJ1-2 | . | TRBV5-1 | TGCGCCAGCAGCTTGTTTGACGACTACAGCTACACCTTC | CASSLFDDYSYTF
once | TRBJ2-1 | TRBD2 | TRBV2 | TGTGCCAGCAGTTATTACGGGACTAGCGGGAGCTATGAGCAGTTCTTC | CASSYYGTSGSYEQFF
. | TRBJ1-1 | . | TRBV7-9 | TGTGCCAGCAGCTTATCATCGGACACTGAAGCTTTCTTT | CASSLSSDTEAFF
. | TRBJ2-3 | TRBD2 | TRBV5-4 | TGTGCCAGCAGCAAAAGACTAGCCGGCACAGATACGCAGTATTTT | CASSKRLAGTDTQYF
. | TRBJ2-5 | TRBD1 | TRBV5-6 | TGTGCCAGCAGCACTGGACAGGGTGGGGAGACCCAGTACTTC | CASSTGQGGETQYF
. | TRBJ1-2 | TRBD1 | TRBV5-1 | TGCGCCAGCAGCACGGCCGGGACAGAAAACTATGGCTACACCTTC | CASSTAGTENYGYTF
. | TRBJ2-4 | TRBD2 | TRBV18 | TGTGCCAGCTCACCTAACCTAGCGGGGCGGGGCAACATTCAGTACTTC | CASSPNLAGRGNIQYF
. | TRBJ2-2 | TRBD2 | TRBV19 | TGTGCCAGTAATCCTAGCGGGAGCACCGGGGAGCTGTTTTTT | CASNPSGSTGELFF
few | TRBJ1-4 | . | TRBV15 | TGTGCCACCAGCAGAGGAGACAGTTATTTTAATGAAAAACTGTTTTTT | CATSRGDSYFNEKLFF
few | TRBJ1-4 | TRBD1 | TRBV28 | TGTGCCAGCAGTTTAACCCCAGGGGGCGTATCGGAAAAACTGTTTTTT | CASSLTPGGVSEKLFF